This record covers a single T cell receptor beta chain. Its cognate antigen is unknown. The V end was cut by 0 bases, the J end by 4 bases, with 10 bases between. Germline V gene sequence: CDR1 SEHNR, CDR2 FQNEAQ (reference sequence). CDR3 length: 14 residues. This entry is derived from a study of shared clonotypes between healthy human individuals. It was CD45RO-negative cells, positively selected for CCR7, that made up naive CD8 cells, with terminally differentiated effector memory CD45RA+ cells excluded. The study drew all its donors from Caucasian adults living in Nashville, Tennessee. Overall study results and limits: Naive CD4 clonotype sharing across a few donors was about 5%. Generation of non-shared clonotypes was less probable than generation of clonotypes shared by all four donors. Incompleteness in sorted-subset sequencing, despite large depth, was shown by rarefaction.

The repertoire was sequenced with immunoSEQ multiplex PCR; TCRdb's copy has only in-frame clones and lacks some. Counted here are about 610,000 clones, 95% to 97% occurring once; the ten biggest clones make up roughly 0.1%. The sequenced material came from naive CD8+ T cells sorted from blood. The source is a young woman in good health. The chain couples TRBV7-9 to TRBJ2-7, with D unresolved. DNA for the CDR3: TGTGCCAGCAGCTTAGCGTTAAAGGATTACGAGCAGTACTTC. Encoded protein: CASSLALKDYEQYF.